A selection of T cell receptor beta chains follows, all from one sample in a study of OX40 agonist ivuxolimab in advanced cancers. The data were produced by immunoSEQ multiplex PCR, yet TCRdb's version contains in-frame clones alone and is incomplete. The table records 50,000 to 75,000 clones, about 90% of them present only once. Sequenced material: CD4+ or CD8+ T cells sorted from blood, taken in a trial of the OX40 agonist ivuxolimab. The receptor source for this set is an adult with an advanced solid tumor such as melanoma, head and neck, liver or kidney cancer. CDR3s include the opening cysteine and the closing phenylalanine or tryptophan. Fields, in order: CDR3 protein, clone size, V gene. The size field is filled for only some rows; it gives once, few, many or a size class.

CDR3aa: CASSQGTLQETQYF; abundance: -; v_gene: TRBV18
CDR3aa: CASSLQGDKNIQYF; abundance: -; v_gene: TRBV5-1
CDR3aa: CAISETGNTEAFF; abundance: -; v_gene: TRBV10-3
CDR3aa: CASRDNEQFF; abundance: -; v_gene: TRBV6-6
CDR3aa: CSVSVFDTQYF; abundance: -; v_gene: TRBV29-1
CDR3aa: CASSSPGGVAEAFF; abundance: -; v_gene: TRBV28
CDR3aa: CAWRETGGSHTQYF; abundance: once; v_gene: TRBV30
CDR3aa: CASSPGGGREYNEQFF; abundance: -; v_gene: TRBV7-2
CDR3aa: CASSLAGLNLAKNIQYF; abundance: -; v_gene: TRBV5-5
CDR3aa: CASSLQRVSYNEQFF; abundance: -; v_gene: TRBV27
CDR3aa: CASTPGGVLSYEQYF; abundance: -; v_gene: TRBV5-4
CDR3aa: CASSFPQGARAFF; abundance: -; v_gene: TRBV28
CDR3aa: CAISEGTIAYEQYF; abundance: -; v_gene: TRBV10-3
CDR3aa: CASSPGTGKNQPQHF; abundance: -; v_gene: TRBV28
CDR3aa: CASSLVPGATVTDTQYF; abundance: -; v_gene: TRBV5-4
CDR3aa: CASTQGAGNSPLHF; abundance: -; v_gene: TRBV19
CDR3aa: CASSPVNEKLFF; abundance: -; v_gene: TRBV6-1
CDR3aa: CASSLNYGYTF; abundance: -; v_gene: TRBV28
CDR3aa: CASLGGRAYEQYF; abundance: -; v_gene: TRBV28
CDR3aa: CASSLTGRANYEQYF; abundance: -; v_gene: TRBV5-6
CDR3aa: CASSHQETQYF; abundance: -; v_gene: TRBV7-8